The T cell receptor (beta chain) described here comes from a study of T cell responses to AZD1222 COVID-19 vaccine. Turning to the study itself: Doses given second, at about 4 or about 12 weeks, were pooled.

The CDR3 consists of 12 residues. Per germline, CDR1 LGHDT and CDR2 YNNKEL (reference sequence). Trimming removed 4 bases from V and 7 bases from J, with 8 bases in between. Clones were read by immunoSEQ multiplex PCR, and TCRdb kept only the in-frame ones, dropping some. The sample lists 170,000 or so clones, around 90% occurring once. The gene calls are TRBV3-1 (or the pseudogene TRBV3-2) and TRBJ2-1; TRBD1 might be the D (6 bases). This TCR was sampled from an adult in good health. The source material was peripheral blood, sampled on day 0 of AZD1222 vaccination. CDR3 sequence reads: CASSRTVNEQFF. For the CDR3, the DNA is TGTGCCAGCAGCCGGACAGTTAATGAGCAGTTCTTC.